This T cell receptor (beta chain) emerged from a study of T cell repertoires in cytomegalovirus infection. About the study: It was the public TCR beta signatures that indicated both CMV infection and matching HLA type. Whole-study findings and limits: Across the ex vivo response, the dominant clonotypes were HLA-C-restricted CMV-specific TCR beta clonotypes. Frequencies of public TCR beta families were cumulated, and this identified carriers of CMV plus the relevant HLA.

This clonotype was recorded at least ten times. Its antigen remains unidentified. The CDR3 covers 15 residues. Germline lookup yields CDR1 MNHNS and CDR2 SASEGT. The V segment lost 5 bases and the J segment 0 bases; nucleotides outside the gene matches: 1. TCRdb re-called the reads with MiXCR, one entry per CDR3 protein. The sample lists hundreds of thousands of distinct CDR3 sequences; 25% to 40% were seen once. This TCR was recovered from a human donor in good health (CMV status not recorded). Some clones in this sample may be carry-over from other donors' samples. The material sequenced was PBMCs. V is TRBV6-1 and J is TRBJ2-3; 11 bases agree with TRBD2. CDR3 coding DNA: TGTGCCAGCAGTAGACTAGCGGGGAGCACAGATACGCAGTATTTT. Translated, it gives CASSRLAGSTDTQYF.